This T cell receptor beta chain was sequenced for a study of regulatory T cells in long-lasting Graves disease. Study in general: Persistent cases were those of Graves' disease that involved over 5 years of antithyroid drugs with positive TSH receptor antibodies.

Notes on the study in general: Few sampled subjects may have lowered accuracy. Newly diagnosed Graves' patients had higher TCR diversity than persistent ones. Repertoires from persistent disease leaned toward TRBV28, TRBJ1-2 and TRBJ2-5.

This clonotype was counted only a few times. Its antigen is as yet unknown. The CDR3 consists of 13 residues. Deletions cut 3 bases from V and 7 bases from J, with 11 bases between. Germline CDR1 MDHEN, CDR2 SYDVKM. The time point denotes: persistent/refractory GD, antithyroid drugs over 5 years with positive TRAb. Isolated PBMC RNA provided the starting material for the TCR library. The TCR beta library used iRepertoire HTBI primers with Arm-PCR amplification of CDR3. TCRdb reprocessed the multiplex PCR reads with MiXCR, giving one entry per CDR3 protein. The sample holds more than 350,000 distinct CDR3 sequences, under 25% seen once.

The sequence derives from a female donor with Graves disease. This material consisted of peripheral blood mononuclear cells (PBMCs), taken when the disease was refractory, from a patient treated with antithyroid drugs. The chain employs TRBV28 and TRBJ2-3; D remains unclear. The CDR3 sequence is CASSLPLGNTQYF. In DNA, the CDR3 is TGTGCCAGCAGTTTGCCCCTTGGTAATACGCAGTATTTT.